This entry is about one TCR beta chain. Its matching antigen is unknown. The entry originates in a study of shared clonotypes between healthy human individuals. Study-level information: The cohort had two women and three men, ages 18 to 49.

Overall study results and limits: Estimated richness was generally greater in naive than memory subsets.

Original methodology: ImmunoSEQ only sent back junction sequences with no quality scores, so filtering was done differently. Generated by immunoSEQ multiplex PCR, the TCRdb table keeps only in-frame clones and is missing some. V and J calls and clone size are as listed in that table; D and trimming were resolved from the DNA. In the table there are about 520,000 clones, approximately 95% of which are singletons. The V gene end was trimmed by 5 bases and the J gene end by 5 bases; junction bases not matched to a gene: 5. This CDR3 comprises 14 residues. Germline assignment: CDR1 SEHNR and CDR2 FQNEAQ (reference sequence).

The sample was naive CD4+ T cells sorted from blood. The subset was: CD45RA+ positively selected. The receptor was isolated from a young woman in good health. The V and J genes are TRBV7-9 and TRBJ2-5; 10 bases match TRBD1. In DNA form, the CDR3 reads TGTGCCAGCAGCCGGGGACAGGGGTACGAGACCCAGTACTTC. This translates into CASSRGQGYETQYF. The entire variable domain, with the rest obtained from reference TRBV7-9 and TRBJ2-5, is as follows: DTGVSQNPRHKITKRGQNVTFRCDPISEHNRLYWYRQTLGQGPEFLTYFQNEAQLEKSRLLSDRFSAERPKGSFSTLEIQRTEQGDSAMYLCASSRGQGYETQYFGPGTRLLVL.